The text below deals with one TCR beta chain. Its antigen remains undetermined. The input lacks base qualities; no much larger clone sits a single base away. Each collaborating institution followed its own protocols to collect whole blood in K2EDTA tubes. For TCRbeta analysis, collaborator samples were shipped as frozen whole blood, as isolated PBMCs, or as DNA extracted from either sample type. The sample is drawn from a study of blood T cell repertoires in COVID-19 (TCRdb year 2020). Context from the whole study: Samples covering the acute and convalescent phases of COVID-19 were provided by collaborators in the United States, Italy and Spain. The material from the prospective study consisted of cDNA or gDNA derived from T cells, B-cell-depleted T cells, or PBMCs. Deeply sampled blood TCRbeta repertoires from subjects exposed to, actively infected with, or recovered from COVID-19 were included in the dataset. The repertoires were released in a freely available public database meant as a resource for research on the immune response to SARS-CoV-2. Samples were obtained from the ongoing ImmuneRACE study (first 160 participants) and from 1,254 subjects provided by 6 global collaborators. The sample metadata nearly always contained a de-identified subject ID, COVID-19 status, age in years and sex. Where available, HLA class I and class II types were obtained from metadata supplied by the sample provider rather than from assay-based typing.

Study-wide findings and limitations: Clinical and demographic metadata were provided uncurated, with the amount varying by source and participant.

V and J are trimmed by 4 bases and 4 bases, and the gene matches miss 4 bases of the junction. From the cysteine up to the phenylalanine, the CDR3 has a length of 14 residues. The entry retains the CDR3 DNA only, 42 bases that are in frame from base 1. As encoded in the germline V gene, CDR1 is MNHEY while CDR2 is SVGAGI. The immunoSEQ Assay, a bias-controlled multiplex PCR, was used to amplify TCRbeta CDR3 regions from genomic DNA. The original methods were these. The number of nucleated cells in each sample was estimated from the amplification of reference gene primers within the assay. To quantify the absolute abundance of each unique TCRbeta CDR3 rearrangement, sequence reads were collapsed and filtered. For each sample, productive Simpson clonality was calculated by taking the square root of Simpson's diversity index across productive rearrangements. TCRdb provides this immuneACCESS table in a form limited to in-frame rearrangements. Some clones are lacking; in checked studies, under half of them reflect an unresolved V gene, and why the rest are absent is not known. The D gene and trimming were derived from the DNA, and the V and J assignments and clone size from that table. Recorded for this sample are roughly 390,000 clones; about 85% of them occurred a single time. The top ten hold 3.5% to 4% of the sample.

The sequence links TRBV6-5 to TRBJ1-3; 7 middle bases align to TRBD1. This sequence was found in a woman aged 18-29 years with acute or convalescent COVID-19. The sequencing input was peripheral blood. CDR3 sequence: CASSSRGQGNTIYF. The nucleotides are TGTGCCAGCAGTTCAAGGGGGCAAGGAAACACCATATATTTT.